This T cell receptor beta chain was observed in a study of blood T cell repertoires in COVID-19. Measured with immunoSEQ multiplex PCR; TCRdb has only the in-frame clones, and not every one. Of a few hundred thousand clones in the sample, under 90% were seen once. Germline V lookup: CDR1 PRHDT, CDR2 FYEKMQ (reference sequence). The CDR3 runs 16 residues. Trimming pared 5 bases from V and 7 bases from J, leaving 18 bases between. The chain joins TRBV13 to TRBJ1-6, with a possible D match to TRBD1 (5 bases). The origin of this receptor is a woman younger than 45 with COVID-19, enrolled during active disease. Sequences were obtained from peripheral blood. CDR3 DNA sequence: TGTGCCAGCAGCCTGGCGGGACTCGGCAGGAATTCACCCCTCCACTTT. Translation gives CASSLAGLGRNSPLHF.